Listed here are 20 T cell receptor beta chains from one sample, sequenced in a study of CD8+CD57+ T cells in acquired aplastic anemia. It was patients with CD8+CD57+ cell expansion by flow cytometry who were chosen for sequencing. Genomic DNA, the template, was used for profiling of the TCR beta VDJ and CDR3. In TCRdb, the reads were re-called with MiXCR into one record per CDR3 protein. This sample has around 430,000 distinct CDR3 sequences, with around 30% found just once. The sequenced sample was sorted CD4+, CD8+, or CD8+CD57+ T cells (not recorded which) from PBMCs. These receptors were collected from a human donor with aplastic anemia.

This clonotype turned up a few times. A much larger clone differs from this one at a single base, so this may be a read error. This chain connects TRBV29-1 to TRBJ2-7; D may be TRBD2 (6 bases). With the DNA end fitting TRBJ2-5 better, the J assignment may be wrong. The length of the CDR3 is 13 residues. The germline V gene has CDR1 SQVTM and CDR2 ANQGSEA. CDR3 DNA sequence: TGCAGCGTTGAGGGAGGCAGTGGGGGGACCCAGTACTTC. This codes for CSVEGGSGGTQYF.

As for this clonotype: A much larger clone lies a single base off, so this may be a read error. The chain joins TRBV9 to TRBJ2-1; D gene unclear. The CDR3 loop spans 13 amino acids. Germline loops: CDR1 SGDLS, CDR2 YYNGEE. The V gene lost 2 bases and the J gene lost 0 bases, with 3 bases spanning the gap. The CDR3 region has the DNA TGTGCCAGCAGCGTCGTCTCCTACAATGAGCAGTTCTTC. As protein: CASSVVSYNEQFF. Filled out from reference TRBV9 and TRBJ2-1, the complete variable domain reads DSGVTQTPKHLITATGQRVTLRCSPRSGDLSVYWYQQSLDQGLQFLIQYYNGEERAKGNILERFSAQQFPDLHSELNLSSLELGDSALYFCASSVVSYNEQFFGPGTRLTVL.

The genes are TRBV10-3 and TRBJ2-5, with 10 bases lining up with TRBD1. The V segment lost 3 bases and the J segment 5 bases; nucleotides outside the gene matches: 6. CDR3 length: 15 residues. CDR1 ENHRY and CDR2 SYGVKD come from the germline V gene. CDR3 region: CAISDPTGGRETQYF. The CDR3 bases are TGTGCCATCAGTGATCCGACAGGGGGCAGGGAGACCCAGTACTTC.

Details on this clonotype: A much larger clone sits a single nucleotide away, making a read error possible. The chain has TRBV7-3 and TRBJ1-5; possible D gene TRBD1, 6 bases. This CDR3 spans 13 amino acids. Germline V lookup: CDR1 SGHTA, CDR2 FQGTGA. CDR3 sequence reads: CASSLQGGGPRHF. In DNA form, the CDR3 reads TGTGCCAGCAGCCTACAAGGCGGGGGGCCCCGGCATTTT. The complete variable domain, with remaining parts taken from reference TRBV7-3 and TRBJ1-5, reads GAGVSQTPSNKVTEKGKYVELRCDPISGHTALYWYRQSLGQGPEFLIYFQGTGAADDSGLPNDRFFAVRPEGSVSTLKIQRTERGDSAVYLCASSLQGGGPRHFGDGTRLSIL.

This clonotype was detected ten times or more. CDR3 nucleotide sequence: TGTGCCACCAGTGAGCCCGGTCAGCCCCAGCATTTT. Amino acid sequence: CATSEPGQPQHF. The J gene is TRBJ1-5, the V gene TRBV24-1; the D is unclear. Trimming stripped 4 bases from V and 6 bases from J, with 6 bases between. The CDR3 loop spans 12 amino acids. CDR1 and CDR2 from the germline V gene are KGHDR and SFDVKD.

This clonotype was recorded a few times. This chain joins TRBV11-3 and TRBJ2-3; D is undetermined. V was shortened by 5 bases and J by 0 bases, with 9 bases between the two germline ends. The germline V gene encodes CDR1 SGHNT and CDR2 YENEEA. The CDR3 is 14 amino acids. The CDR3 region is CASSPSSSTDTQYF. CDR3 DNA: TGTGCCAGCAGCCCCAGTTCTAGCACAGATACGCAGTATTTT.

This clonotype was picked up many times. DNA for the CDR3: TGTGCCAGTAGTATGGTAGGGAGGGACAATCAGCCCCAGCATTTT. Translation: CASSMVGRDNQPQHF. V is TRBV19 and J is TRBJ1-5; D is unclear. This CDR3 contains 15 residues. Germline CDR1 reads LNHDA; CDR2 reads SQIVND (reference sequence). Trimming took off 3 bases at V and 3 bases at J, with 12 bases between the two ends.

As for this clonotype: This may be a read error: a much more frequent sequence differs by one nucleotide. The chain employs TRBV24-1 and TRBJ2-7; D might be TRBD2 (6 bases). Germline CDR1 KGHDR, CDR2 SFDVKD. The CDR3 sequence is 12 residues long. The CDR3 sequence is CASRSGSYERYF. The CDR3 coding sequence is TGTGCCAGCCGTAGCGGCTCCTACGAGCGGTACTTC.

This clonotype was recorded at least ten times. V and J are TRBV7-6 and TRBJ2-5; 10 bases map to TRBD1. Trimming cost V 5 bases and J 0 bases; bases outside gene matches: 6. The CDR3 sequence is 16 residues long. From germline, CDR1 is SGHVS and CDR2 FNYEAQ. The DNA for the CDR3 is TGTGCCAGCAGCAAAGGGACAGGGGAGTACCAAGAGACCCAGTACTTC. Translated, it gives CASSKGTGEYQETQYF.

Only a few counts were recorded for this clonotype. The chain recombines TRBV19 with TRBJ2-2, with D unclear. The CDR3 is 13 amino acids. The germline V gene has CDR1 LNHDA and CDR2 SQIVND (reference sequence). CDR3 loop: CALGPQNTGELFF. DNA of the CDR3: TGTGCACTGGGCCCTCAGAACACCGGGGAGCTGTTTTTT. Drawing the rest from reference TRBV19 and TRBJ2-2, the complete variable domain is DGGITQSPKYLFRKEGQNVTLSCEQNLNHDAMYWYRQDPGQGLRLIYYSQIVNDFQKGDIAEGYSVSREKKESFPLTVTSAQKNPTAFYLCALGPQNTGELFFGEGSRLTVL.

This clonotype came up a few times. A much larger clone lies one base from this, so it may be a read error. The CDR3 nucleotides read TGTGCCAGTAGTCTCTTTCAGGGATACCAGCCCCAGCGTTTT. Translation: CASSLFQGYQPQRF. The chain has TRBV19 and TRBJ1-5; tentatively, D is TRBD1 (5 bases). This CDR3 has 14 residues. Germline loops: CDR1 LNHDA, CDR2 SQIVND (reference sequence). The full variable domain, in which reference TRBV19 and TRBJ1-5 provide the parts outside the CDR3, is DGGITQSPKYLFRKEGQNVTLSCEQNLNHDAMYWYRQDPGQGLRLIYYSQIVNDFQKGDIAEGYSVSREKKESFPLTVTSAQKNPTAFYLCASSLFQGYQPQRFGDGTRLSIL.

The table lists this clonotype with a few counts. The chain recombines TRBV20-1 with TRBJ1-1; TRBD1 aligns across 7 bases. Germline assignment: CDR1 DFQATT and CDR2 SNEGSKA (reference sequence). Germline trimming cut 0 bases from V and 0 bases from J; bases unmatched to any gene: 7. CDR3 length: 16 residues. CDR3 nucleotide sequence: TGCAGTGCTAGAGATCGGGGGACAGTTATGAACACTGAAGCTTTCTTT. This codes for CSARDRGTVMNTEAFF.

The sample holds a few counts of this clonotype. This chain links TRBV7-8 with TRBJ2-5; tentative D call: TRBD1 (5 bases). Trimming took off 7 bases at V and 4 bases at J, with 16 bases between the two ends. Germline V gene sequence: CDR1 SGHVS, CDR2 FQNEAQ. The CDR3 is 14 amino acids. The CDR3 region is CASTASGSGETQYF. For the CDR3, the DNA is TGTGCCAGCACCGCATCAGGGTCCGGAGAGACCCAGTACTTC.

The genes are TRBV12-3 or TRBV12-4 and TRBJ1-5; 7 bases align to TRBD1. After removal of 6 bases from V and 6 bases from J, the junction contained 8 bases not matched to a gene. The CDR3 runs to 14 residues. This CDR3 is CASRRQGLGQPQHF. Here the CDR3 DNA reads TGTGCCAGCAGAAGACAGGGCCTCGGTCAGCCCCAGCATTTT.

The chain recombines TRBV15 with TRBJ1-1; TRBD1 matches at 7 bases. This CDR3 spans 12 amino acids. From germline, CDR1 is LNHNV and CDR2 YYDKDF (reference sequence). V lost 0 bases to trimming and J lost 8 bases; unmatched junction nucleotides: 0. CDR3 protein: CATSREDREAFF. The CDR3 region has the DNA TGTGCCACCAGCAGAGAGGACAGGGAAGCTTTCTTT.

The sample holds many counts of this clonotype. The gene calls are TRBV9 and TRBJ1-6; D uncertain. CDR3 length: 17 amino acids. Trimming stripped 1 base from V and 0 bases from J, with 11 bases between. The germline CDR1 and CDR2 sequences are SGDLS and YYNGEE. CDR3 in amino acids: CASSVSAGSSYNSPLHF. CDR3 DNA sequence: TGTGCCAGCAGCGTATCAGCGGGGAGCTCCTATAATTCACCCCTCCACTTT.

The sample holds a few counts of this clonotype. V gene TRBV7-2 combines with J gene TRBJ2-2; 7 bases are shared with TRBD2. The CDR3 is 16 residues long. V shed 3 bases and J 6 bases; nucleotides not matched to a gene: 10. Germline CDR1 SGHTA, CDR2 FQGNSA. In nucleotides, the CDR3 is TGTGCCAGCAGCTTTTTTGCGGGAGTTAGCGCCGGGGAGCTGTTTTTT. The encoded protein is CASSFFAGVSAGELFF.

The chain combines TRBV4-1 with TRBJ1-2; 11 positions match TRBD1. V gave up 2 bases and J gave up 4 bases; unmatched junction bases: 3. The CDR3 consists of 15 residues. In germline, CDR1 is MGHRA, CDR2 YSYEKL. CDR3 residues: CASSQSGTGGYGYTF. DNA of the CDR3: TGCGCCAGCAGCCAATCCGGGACAGGGGGCTATGGCTACACCTTC.

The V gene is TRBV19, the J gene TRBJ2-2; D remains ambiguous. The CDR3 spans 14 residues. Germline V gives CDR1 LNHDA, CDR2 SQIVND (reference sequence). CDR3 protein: CGSQPQINTGELFF. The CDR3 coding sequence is TGTGGGTCCCAGCCCCAGATAAACACCGGGGAGCTGTTTTTT.

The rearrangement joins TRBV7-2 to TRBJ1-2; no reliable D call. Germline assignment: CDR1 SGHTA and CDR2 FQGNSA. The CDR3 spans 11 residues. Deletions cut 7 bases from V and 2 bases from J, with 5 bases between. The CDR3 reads CASTMNYGYTF. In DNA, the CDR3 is TGTGCCAGCACAATGAACTATGGCTACACCTTC.